This TCR beta chain appears in the sequencing data of a study of CD8+ T cells in alopecia areata. Turning to the study itself: For the treated group, dosing was oral tofacitinib at 5 to 10 mg twice daily.

Notes on this clone: Its matching antigen is unknown.

The CDR3 consists of 13 residues. Germline-derived CDR1 and CDR2 are SGHAT and FQNNGV. The trim removed 6 bases at V and 9 bases at J, leaving 7 bases unmatched. Treatment indicated: oral pan-JAK inhibitor, 5-10 mg twice daily. Collection of lesional scalp punch biopsies and peripheral blood was performed in alopecia areata patients. PBMCs, the starting material, were the source of sorted CD4+ and CD8+ T cells. Study-wide results and limits: Shared TCR sequences were less clear between patients than in mice, possibly partly from HLA diversity.

Reverse transcribed after extraction, RNA yielded cDNA as the sequencing template. Using immunoSEQ multiplex PCR, the repertoire was profiled, and TCRdb retains in-frame clones only, with some absent. This sample has about 140,000 clones; approximately 86% occur once, and the top ten carry about 13%. The V gene is TRBV11-2, the J gene TRBJ2-1; 8 nucleotides line up with TRBD1. The material was CD8+ T cells sorted from blood, obtained at week 4, from a patient treated with tofacitinib. This TCR was sampled from a human donor with alopecia areata. This chain's CDR3 is CASSPQGAGEQFF. The CDR3 DNA sequence: TGTGCCAGCAGTCCTCAGGGGGCCGGTGAGCAGTTCTTC.